This T cell receptor (beta chain) was documented in a study of blood T cell repertoires in COVID-19. Study in general: T cells, B-cell-depleted T cells, or PBMCs provided the cDNA or gDNA that served as material.

Per the original data handling: Reference gene primer amplification gave nucleated cell count estimates. Profiled with immunoSEQ multiplex PCR; TCRdb holds only in-frame clones, not every one. V, J and clone size are those of that table, while D and trimming were read from the DNA. The sample carries approximately 140,000 clones, approximately 84% recorded once. Germline assignment: CDR1 KGHDR and CDR2 SFDVKD. This CDR3 is 17 amino acids long. V lost 1 base to trimming and J lost 2 bases; unmatched junction nucleotides: 8. The chain employs TRBV24-1 and TRBJ1-2, with 8 bases fitting TRBD1. Sequences were obtained from peripheral blood. This receptor was obtained from a human donor in a cohort sampled during active COVID-19. DNA of the CDR3: TGTGCCACCAGTGATTTATTCCAGGGGGCGCGGAACTATGGCTACACCTTC. Its translation is CATSDLFQGARNYGYTF.